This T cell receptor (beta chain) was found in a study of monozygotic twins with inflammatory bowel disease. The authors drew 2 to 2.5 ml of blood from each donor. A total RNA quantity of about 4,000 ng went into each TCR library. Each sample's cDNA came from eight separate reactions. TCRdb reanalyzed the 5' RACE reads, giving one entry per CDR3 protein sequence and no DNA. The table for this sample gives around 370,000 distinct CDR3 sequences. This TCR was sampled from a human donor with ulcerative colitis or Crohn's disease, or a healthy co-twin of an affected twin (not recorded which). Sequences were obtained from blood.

This CDR3 is CASRPWRAANQPQHF. The chain has TRBV6-1 and TRBJ1-5. Germline CDR1 reads MNHNS; CDR2 reads SASEGT. The CDR3 loop spans 15 amino acids.